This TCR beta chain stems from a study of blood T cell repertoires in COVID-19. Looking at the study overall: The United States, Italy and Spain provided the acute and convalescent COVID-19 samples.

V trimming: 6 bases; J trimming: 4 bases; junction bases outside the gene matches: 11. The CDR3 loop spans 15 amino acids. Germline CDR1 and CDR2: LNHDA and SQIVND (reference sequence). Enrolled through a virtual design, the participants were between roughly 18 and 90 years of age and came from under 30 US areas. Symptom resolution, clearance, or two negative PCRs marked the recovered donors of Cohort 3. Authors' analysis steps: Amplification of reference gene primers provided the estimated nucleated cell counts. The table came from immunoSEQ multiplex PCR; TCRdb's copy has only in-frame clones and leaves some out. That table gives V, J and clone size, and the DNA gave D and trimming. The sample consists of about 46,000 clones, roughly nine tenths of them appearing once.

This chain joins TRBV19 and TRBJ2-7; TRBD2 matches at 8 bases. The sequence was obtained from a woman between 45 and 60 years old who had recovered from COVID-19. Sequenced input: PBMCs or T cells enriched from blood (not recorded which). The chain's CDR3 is CASRMQAGVGYEQYF. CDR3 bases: TGTGCCAGTAGGATGCAAGCGGGAGTGGGATACGAGCAGTACTTC.